This note documents a single TCR beta chain sequence. This specimen comes from a study of blood T cell repertoires in COVID-19. Study information: Samples of COVID-19 (acute and convalescent) were obtained from the United States, Italy and Spain. Nucleic acid was either cDNA or gDNA, and it came from T cells, B-cell-depleted T cells, or PBMCs.

V dropped 2 bases and J dropped 3 bases, with 8 bases sitting between them. The CDR3 consists of 13 residues. Germline V gene data show CDR1 as SGHVS and CDR2 as FQNEAQ. Original data processing: Reference gene primer amplification yielded estimated nucleated cell counts. Here immunoSEQ multiplex PCR was the method, and the copy in TCRdb shows in-frame clones only, minus some. V, J and clone size are those of that table, while D and trimming were read from the DNA. Among over 200,000 clones listed, 65% to 85% were seen once. Sequencing input: peripheral blood. The TCR comes from an elderly man with acute or convalescent COVID-19. The chain joins TRBV7-8 to TRBJ2-7; the D gene is possibly TRBD1 (6 bases). The CDR3 sequence: CASSLQQGYEQYF. As DNA, the CDR3 is TGTGCCAGCAGCTTACAACAGGGCTACGAGCAGTACTTC.